This T cell receptor beta chain was identified during a study of neurological immune-mediated disorders. The CDR3 is 16 residues long. Germline loops: CDR1 DFQATT, CDR2 SNEGSKA (reference sequence). V lost 6 bases to trimming and J lost 3 bases; unmatched junction nucleotides: 17. TCRdb re-called the 5' RACE reads with MiXCR, one entry per CDR3 protein. Among approximately 20,000 distinct CDR3 sequences, 2.6% were seen once, and the ten largest hold 5% to 7%. PBMCs stored at -80 C, numbering 2 million, were the origin of the unsorted libraries. This clonotype occurred many times. Its antigen is unknown. Findings and limits, study-wide: Neither clinical nor MRI features were associated with the multiple sclerosis repertoire cluster.

The rearrangement joins TRBV20-1 to TRBJ2-7, with 7 bases lining up with TRBD1. The specimen sequenced was PBMCs. The clonotype was recovered from a woman aged 18-35 years with multiple sclerosis. The CDR3 spells CSATTGKGVDYYEQYF. The DNA of the CDR3 is TGCAGTGCCACGACAGGGAAAGGGGTAGACTACTACGAGCAGTACTTC.